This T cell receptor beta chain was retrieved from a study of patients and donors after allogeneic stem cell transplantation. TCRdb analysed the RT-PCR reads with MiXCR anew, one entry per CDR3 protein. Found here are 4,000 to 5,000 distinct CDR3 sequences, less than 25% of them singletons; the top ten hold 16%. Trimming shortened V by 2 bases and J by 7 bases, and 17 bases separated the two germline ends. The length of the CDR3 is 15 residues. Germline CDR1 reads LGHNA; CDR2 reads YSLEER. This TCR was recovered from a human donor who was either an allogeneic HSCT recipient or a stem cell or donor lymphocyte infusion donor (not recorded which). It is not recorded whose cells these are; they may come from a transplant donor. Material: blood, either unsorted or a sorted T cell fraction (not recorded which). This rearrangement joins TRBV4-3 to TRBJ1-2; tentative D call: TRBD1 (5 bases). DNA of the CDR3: TGCGCCAGCAGCCAACAAATCCGGGACGGAACTGGCTACACCTTC. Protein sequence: CASSQQIRDGTGYTF.